The 30 T cell receptor beta chains listed next were all sequenced from one sample in a study of T cell responses to AZD1222 COVID-19 vaccine. Produced via immunoSEQ multiplex PCR; TCRdb's table is partial and in-frame only. The sample comprises about 120,000 clones, 65% to 90% of which are singletons, and approximately 7.6% rests with the top ten. The sample in question was peripheral blood, obtained on day 0 of AZD1222 vaccination. The receptor source for this set is an adult in good health.

The chain joins TRBV5-8 to TRBJ1-2; D is undetermined. Looked up from germline, CDR1 is SGHTS and CDR2 is YDEGEE. Trimming shortened V by 2 bases and J by 8 bases, and 10 bases separated the two germline ends. The CDR3 covers 12 residues. The CDR3 region is CASSFSGLGYTF. The CDR3 DNA follows: TGTGCCAGCAGCTTCTCGGGCTTGGGCTACACCTTC.

This chain links TRBV28 with TRBJ2-1; 7 nucleotides line up with TRBD2. The germline V gene encodes CDR1 MDHEN and CDR2 SYDVKM. With V trimmed by 7 bases and J by 7 bases, 7 bases remained unmatched. The CDR3 length is 13 residues. In DNA, the CDR3 is TGTGCCAGCACCCCCTGGGGGGGAAATGAGCAGTTCTTC. Amino acid sequence: CASTPWGGNEQFF.

This clone has a single count. The chain joins TRBV6-2 or TRBV6-3 to TRBJ1-2; maybe TRBD1 (6 bases). CDR3 size: 15 residues. Trimming pared 2 bases from V and 7 bases from J, leaving 17 bases between. CDR1 is MNHEY and CDR2 is SVGEGT in the germline V gene. CDR3 coding DNA: TGTGCCAGCAGTTACGCCCGGACAGCGTTCAGTGGCTACACCTTC. This encodes CASSYARTAFSGYTF.

J is TRBJ1-2 and V is TRBV6-2 or TRBV6-3, with D unresolved. V was clipped by 5 bases and J by 8 bases, with 18 bases between them. This CDR3 is 14 amino acids long. Germline lookup yields CDR1 MNHEY and CDR2 SVGEGT. The CDR3 sequence is CASSGAGRLEGYTF. CDR3 in DNA: TGTGCCAGCAGTGGCGCAGGCCGGCTGGAGGGCTACACCTTC.

The chain links TRBV30 to TRBJ1-2; a weak D match, TRBD1 (5 bases). The CDR3 extends over 12 amino acids. The germline gives CDR1 GTSNPN, CDR2 SVGIG (reference sequence). Trimming removed 3 bases at V and 7 bases at J, with 12 bases between. CDR3 nucleotide sequence: TGTGCCTGGAGCAACCCTGGGGGTGGCTACACCTTC. As protein: CAWSNPGGGYTF.

The V gene is TRBV7-9, the J gene TRBJ2-2; TRBD2 agrees at 8 bases. CDR1 is SEHNR, CDR2 FQNEAQ, per germline (reference sequence). The junction had 5 bases not matched to a gene; V was cut back by 6 bases and J by 5 bases. CDR3 length: 14 residues. The CDR3 spells CASRKLAETGELFF. For the CDR3, the DNA is TGTGCCAGCAGAAAACTAGCGGAGACCGGGGAGCTGTTTTTT.

The V gene is TRBV27, the J gene TRBJ1-2, with unresolved D. The CDR3 totals 13 residues. Germline V CDR1 and CDR2: MNHEY, SMNVEV (reference sequence). The germline V and J ends were trimmed by 4 bases and 0 bases, with 6 bases remaining between them. CDR3 DNA sequence: TGTGCCAGCAGTTCCGTTACTAACTATGGCTACACCTTC. Its protein is CASSSVTNYGYTF.

The rearrangement links TRBV5-1 to TRBJ1-1; 9 bases map to TRBD1. The CDR3 has 14 residues. Germline V gene lookup returns CDR1 SGHRS and CDR2 YFSETQ. The J segment lost 1 base and the V segment lost 3 bases, leaving 1 base of the junction unmatched. CDR3 sequence reads: CASSWTGENTEAFF. The CDR3 bases are TGCGCCAGCAGCTGGACAGGGGAGAACACTGAAGCTTTCTTT.

This chain links TRBV19 with TRBJ2-1; D not resolved. Germline CDR1 and CDR2: LNHDA and SQIVND (reference sequence). The CDR3 totals 12 residues. V was cut by 8 bases and J by 7 bases, with 12 bases left in between. The CDR3 DNA sequence: TGTGCCAGTCCCTATGTGGAGAATGAGCAGTTCTTC. This codes for CASPYVENEQFF.

The chain carries TRBV19 and TRBJ2-1, with 8 nucleotides matching TRBD2. The J segment lost 4 bases and the V segment lost 6 bases, leaving 8 bases of the junction unmatched. Germline V CDR1 and CDR2: LNHDA, SQIVND (reference sequence). The CDR3 has 15 amino acids. This CDR3 is CASSAGLADYNEQFF. CDR3 DNA: TGTGCCAGTAGCGCAGGACTAGCAGATTACAATGAGCAGTTCTTC.

To note about this clone: Other DNA sequences in this sample translate to the same CDR3. The chain couples TRBV5-1 to TRBJ1-6, with no clear D. CDR3 length: 14 amino acids. Germline lookup yields CDR1 SGHRS and CDR2 YFSETQ. V gave up 5 bases and J gave up 0 bases, with 6 bases separating them. In nucleotides, the CDR3 is TGCGCCAGCAGTGAGAGCTCCTATAATTCACCCCTCCACTTT. Its translation: CASSESSYNSPLHF.

The CDR3 sequence is CASGQISGTYNEQFF. As DNA, the CDR3 is TGTGCTAGTGGGCAGATTTCAGGGACTTACAATGAGCAGTTCTTC. This chain links TRBV12-5 with TRBJ2-1, with TRBD2 as a possible D gene (6 bases). CDR3 length: 15 residues. Germline V lookup: CDR1 LGHNT, CDR2 FRNRAP. The V gene lost 6 bases and the J gene lost 4 bases, with 16 bases spanning the gap.

V gene TRBV6-2 or TRBV6-3 combines with J gene TRBJ1-4, with D unclear. V dropped 2 bases and J dropped 8 bases, with 12 bases sitting between them. The CDR3 length is 14 residues. Germline V gene lookup returns CDR1 MNHEY and CDR2 SVGEGT. The CDR3 DNA follows: TGTGCCAGCAGTTACGGCCTCGGCAAGGAAAAACTGTTTTTT. This codes for CASSYGLGKEKLFF.

This clone occurred once. V and J are TRBV28 and TRBJ2-2, with D possibly called TRBD1 or TRBD2 (7 bases each). CDR3 length: 13 amino acids. Germline lookup yields CDR1 MDHEN and CDR2 SYDVKM. The V gene lost 11 bases and the J gene lost 5 bases, with 15 bases spanning the gap. The CDR3 spells CAGEGARTGELFF. CDR3 sequence (DNA): TGTGCCGGGGAGGGGGCGCGGACCGGGGAGCTGTTTTTT.

By share of the sample, this clone is medium-sized. CDR3 sequence reads: CASTTRTGELFF. CDR3 in DNA: TGTGCCAGCACCACACGTACCGGGGAGCTGTTTTTT. The V call is TRBV7-2, the J call TRBJ2-2; the D is unclear. CDR1 and CDR2 (germline): SGHTA, FQGNSA. The V and J ends lost 7 bases and 5 bases respectively, with 8 bases between them. This CDR3 has 12 amino acids.

This clone has a single count. This chain joins TRBV12-5 and TRBJ1-1; the match to TRBD1 covers 10 bases. CDR3 length: 14 amino acids. Per the germline V gene, CDR1 is LGHNT and CDR2 is FRNRAP. V gave up 9 bases and J gave up 4 bases; unmatched junction bases: 8. CDR3 DNA sequence: TGTGCTAGCTTTCGGGACAGGGGTTCCACTGAAGCTTTCTTT. It specifies CASFRDRGSTEAFF.

This clone has a single count. This rearrangement joins TRBV5-6 to TRBJ1-5; TRBD1 matches at 8 bases. The V and J ends lost 2 bases and 6 bases, in that order; junction bases with no gene match: 4. CDR1 is SGHDT, CDR2 YYEEEE, per germline. This CDR3 is built from 14 residues. This CDR3 reads CASSFAGGSQPQHF. The CDR3 DNA follows: TGTGCCAGCAGCTTTGCAGGGGGCAGTCAGCCCCAGCATTTT.

This sequence joins TRBV19 and TRBJ2-1; 12 nucleotides match TRBD2. Germline V CDR1 and CDR2: LNHDA, SQIVND (reference sequence). The CDR3 totals 17 residues. The J segment lost 7 bases and the V segment lost 4 bases, leaving 11 bases of the junction unmatched. CDR3 loop: CASSTPWLAGGGNEQFF. The CDR3 bases are TGTGCCAGTAGTACCCCATGGCTAGCGGGAGGGGGTAATGAGCAGTTCTTC.

V gene TRBV6-5 combines with J gene TRBJ2-5; D assignment may be TRBD1 or TRBD2 (6 bases each). This CDR3 has 13 amino acids. V was pared by 6 bases and J by 5 bases, with 13 bases between. Germline values: CDR1 MNHEY, CDR2 SVGAGI. The CDR3 here is CASSQLGGETQYF. The CDR3 DNA follows: TGTGCCAGCAGCCAACTAGGGGGGGAGACCCAGTACTTC.

The J gene is TRBJ1-4, the V gene TRBV6-5, with D uncertain. CDR1 is MNHEY, CDR2 SVGAGI, per germline. Trimming removed 2 bases at V and 11 bases at J, with 15 bases between. The CDR3 has 14 residues. The CDR3 DNA is TGTGCCAGCAGTTACGAGACCCGCAGCCCGAAACTGTTTTTT. It codes for CASSYETRSPKLFF.

Note on this clone: Other DNA sequences in this specimen translate into the identical CDR3. The chain carries TRBV4-1 and TRBJ1-5; the D is unclear. CDR1 is MGHRA, CDR2 YSYEKL, per germline. CDR3 size: 12 residues. Trimming took 5 bases from V and 7 from J, leaving 9 bases between them. As DNA, the CDR3 is TGCGCCAGCAGCTCAGTGGGACAGCCCCAGCATTTT. It yields the protein CASSSVGQPQHF.

The rearrangement joins TRBV29-1 to TRBJ1-1; TRBD1 matches at 12 bases. This CDR3 comprises 22 residues. In germline, CDR1 is SQVTM, CDR2 ANQGSEA. V lost 2 bases, J lost 0 bases, and 22 bases stayed unmatched. The CDR3 DNA reads TGCAGCGTTGAATTGAATATTTCCGGGCCGGGACAGGGGGCCCGGTTGAACACTGAAGCTTTCTTT. Its protein product is CSVELNISGPGQGARLNTEAFF.

This clone was seen once. Written as DNA, the CDR3 is TGTGCCACCCAGACTAGCGGGAGAAGCACAGATACGCAGTATTTT. It yields the protein CATQTSGRSTDTQYF. This sequence joins TRBV7-9 and TRBJ2-3; the match to TRBD2 covers 12 bases. The J segment lost 0 bases and the V segment lost 10 bases, leaving 5 bases of the junction unmatched. The V gene's germline CDR1 is SEHNR and CDR2 FQNEAQ (reference sequence). The length of the CDR3 is 15 residues.

This clone was picked up one time. The chain uses TRBV18 and TRBJ1-1, with 7 nucleotides matching TRBD1. This CDR3 region has 15 residues. V trimming: 3 bases; J trimming: 4 bases; junction bases outside the gene matches: 8. Germline values: CDR1 KGHSH, CDR2 LQKENI. The CDR3 loop is CASSPPGGEATEAFF. CDR3 nucleotide sequence: TGTGCCAGCTCACCTCCAGGGGGGGAGGCCACTGAAGCTTTCTTT.

The chain uses TRBV24-1 and TRBJ2-7; D may be TRBD2 (6 bases). V was pared by 3 bases and J by 3 bases, with 11 bases between. The germline gives CDR1 KGHDR, CDR2 SFDVKD. The CDR3 runs 14 residues. Written as DNA, the CDR3 is TGTGCCACCAGTGATGGAGGGAATCGCTACGAGCAGTACTTC. Residues: CATSDGGNRYEQYF.

This chain links TRBV28 with TRBJ2-7; no firm D call. Trimming pared 6 bases from V and 3 bases from J, leaving 12 bases between. CDR1 is MDHEN, CDR2 SYDVKM, per germline. The CDR3 length is 13 residues. The CDR3 loop is CASSPGILYEQYF. CDR3 coding DNA: TGTGCCAGCAGCCCCGGCATCCTCTACGAGCAGTACTTC.

The J gene is TRBJ2-7, the V gene TRBV18; 8 bases are shared with TRBD2. The CDR3 runs to 15 residues. Germline-derived CDR1 and CDR2 are KGHSH and LQKENI. V dropped 6 bases and J dropped 4; count of bases not matched to a gene: 11. The CDR3, as DNA: TGTGCCAGCTCCCCCTCGGGACTAGTCAGGTACGAGCAGTACTTC. Protein sequence: CASSPSGLVRYEQYF.

The V call is TRBV6-6, the J call TRBJ2-3; TRBD2 is a possible D gene (6 bases). The CDR3 is 13 residues long. Germline-derived CDR1 and CDR2 are MNHNY and SVGAGI (reference sequence). The V end lost 5 bases, the J end lost 10 bases, and 16 bases lay between the germline ends. Written as DNA, the CDR3 is TGTGCCAGCAGTATCGGGGAGGCCGAGGCGCAGTATTTT. Translation: CASSIGEAEAQYF.

This clone was seen a few times. The rearrangement uses TRBV6-1 and TRBJ2-1; unclear D gene. The CDR3 contains 14 residues. CDR1 and CDR2 (germline): MNHNS, SASEGT. The V end was cut by 3 bases, the J end by 0 bases, with 6 bases between. CDR3 amino acids: CASSEVDSYNEQFF. CDR3 coding DNA: TGTGCCAGCAGTGAGGTGGACTCCTACAATGAGCAGTTCTTC.

The chain is built from TRBV11-1 and TRBJ2-1; D ambiguous. This CDR3 region has 11 residues. Germline CDR1 and CDR2: SGHAT and FQDESV (reference sequence). The V gene lost 4 bases and the J gene lost 8 bases, with 6 bases spanning the gap. CDR3 nucleotides: TGTGCCAGCAGCTCCCAGGATGAGCAGTTCTTC. Translation: CASSSQDEQFF.